This TCR beta chain was captured by sequencing in a study of read filtering for tumor transcriptome and immune sequencing (TCRdb year 2020). For the wider study: The cohort consisted of 17 to 20 male and 14 female patients, with a mean age of approximately 70 years and an age range of roughly 47 to 90. Whole-transcriptome libraries were prepared with the TruSeq RNA Access Library Prep Kit after DNase treatment. Using the same bone marrow samples, the study ran both targeted immune repertoire sequencing and bulk whole-transcriptome sequencing and then compared the TCR repertoires from each method. One of the main goals was to work out a read-filtering strategy for immune repertoire data, in particular whether clonotypes backed by only a single read should be removed. By revised international staging, fewer than ten patients were R-ISS I, about 17 were R-ISS II and 6 or 7 were R-ISS III. TCR-region mapped reads per sample ranged from about 4 to 10.27 million with IR-seq versus only about 75 to 1273 with RNA-seq.

Every patient had bone marrow sampled at the time of active disease. Ficoll-Hypaque density gradient centrifugation was used to isolate bone marrow mononuclear cells. Myeloma plasma cells were removed and CD138-negative cells were obtained by negative selection following labeling with CD138 magnetic microbeads on a MACS separator. Flow cytometry with CD138 antibodies on an Attune NxT was used to check how pure the isolated cells were. Total RNA was extracted using TRIzol reagent and was quantified on a NanoDrop spectrophotometer. For each patient, paired RNA-seq and IR-seq were run on the CD138-negative bone marrow sample from that patient. Broader findings and caveats from the paper: When single-read clonotypes were removed, the proportions of shared clonotypes in IR-seq and RNA-seq correlated more strongly. In IR-seq, about 82% of clonotypes but around 3.5% of total reads were represented by single-read clonotypes, whereas in RNA-seq, 60% to 75% of clonotypes and about 46% of reads were represented by single-read clonotypes. Compared with RNA-seq, IR-seq captured clonotypes at much higher depth and more reliably, and a smaller IR-seq throughput was enough to identify most shared clonotypes. The sorted CD138-negative fraction was a mixed bone marrow immune population, not purified T cells.

This clonotype is regarded as medium-sized (0.01 to 0.1%). The clone's antigen remains unknown. At one end, the junction sequence differs from germline, possibly due to a read error. Starting from roughly 0.4 ug RNA, TCR libraries were constructed with the Immunoverse kit using molecular barcoded adaptors that cover the alpha/delta and beta/gamma chains. TCR library preparation was performed with the same RNA that was used for transcriptome sequencing. Sequencing of TCR libraries was carried out on an Illumina HiSeq 4000 with 2 x 150 cycles. The authors' analysis ran thus. With MiXCR, TCR reads were aligned to human V, D, J and C references and assembled into CDR3 clonotypes, with quality filtering and error correction included. The tcR package in R was used for analysis of clonotype counts and gene usage diversity. For inspection of raw mapping reads, RNA-seq reads were mapped by STAR aligner version 2.5.3a onto GRCh37 of the human genome. IR-seq fastq files were randomly downsampled with Seqtk 1.3 to test the effect of sequencing depth on detected clonotypes. Starting from the raw public reads, TCRdb applied fastp trimming at Q25, assembled clones with MiXCR and retained in-frame beta chains. Each entry is one CDR3 protein sequence, shown with its most common DNA and genes. The V and J calls here are based on TCRdb, not the publication. The sample table holds tens of thousands of distinct CDR3 sequences, of which less than 25% were seen once. Approximately 17% of the sample is in the top ten clones.

The clonotype originates from a donor at least 40 years old with multiple myeloma. Sequencing was carried out using a population of CD138-negative cells sorted from bone marrow. Taken with the paper, the label for cell subset or site translates to: bone marrow mononuclear cells depleted of CD138+ plasma/myeloma cells by negative magnetic selection.

The DNA reads TGTGCCAGCAGTTCCCGGACTAGCGGAAACTTC. This encodes CASSSRTSGNF. The sequence is built from TRBV28 and TRBJ2-1; TRBD2 aligns with 10 central bases. The CDR3 sequence holds 11 residues, the cysteine and phenylalanine included. Here the CDR3 DNA is all that survives: 33 bases in frame from base 1. The germline V gene specifies MDHEN as CDR1 and SYDVKM as CDR2. With all but the CDR3 taken from the reference TRBV28 and TRBJ2-1 genes, the full variable domain is: DVKVTQSSRYLVKRTGEKVFLECVQDMDHENMFWYRQDPGLGLRLIYFSYDVKMKEKGDIPEGYSVSREKKERFSLILESASTNQTSMYLCASSSRTSGNFGPGTRLTVL.